This T cell receptor (beta chain) was identified in a study of spatial heterogeneity in lung cancer (dated 2019 in TCRdb). For the wider study: Donors were over 60 patients with early-stage, untreated non-small cell lung cancer from the lung TRACERx cohort. Follow-up PBMC samples were sequenced whenever available, with a median time to follow-up of approximately 23 months after resection. Beta-chain transcripts were consistently detected in greater numbers than alpha-chain transcripts, which likely reflects a higher abundance of beta-chain transcripts. In the raw uncorrected reads, each unique combination of TCR and UMI appeared on average more than ten times. The study quantitatively compared TCR alpha and beta repertoires across multiple tumor regions, matched nontumor lung and blood in non-small cell lung cancer. Nonsynonymous mutation counts, determined by whole-exome sequencing of tumor tissue, were related to features of the TCR repertoire. Both alpha and beta chains were TCR-sequenced in samples taken at surgery, namely 220 tumor regions, 63 to 70 matched nontumor lung samples and 55 to 60 PBMC samples.

Broader findings and caveats from the paper: Ubiquitous expanded tumor TCRs were found in blood more often at tumor resection than at routine follow-up. Only roughly 15 patients were included in the comparisons of baseline and follow-up blood repertoires. Additional single-cell paired TCR alpha and beta sequencing was considered necessary to confirm, at a functional level, the hypothesis that regional TCRs recognize regional mutations.

Library prep was done by 5' RACE. The sequencer listed for this sample is NextSeq 500. The TCR library protocol attached a unique molecular identifier to each TCR cDNA molecule to allow correction of PCR and sequencing errors. As for how the authors treated the data: TCR identification, UMI-based error correction and CDR3 extraction were performed with Decombinator tools. TCRs above a frequency of 2 per 1,000, corresponding to the top 1% of the tumor frequency distribution, were defined as expanded. Renyi diversity was calculated using the R vegan package after each repertoire was subsampled 100 times to 5,000 TCRs. To build CDR3 similarity networks, amino acid triplet string-kernel similarity was used, and CDR3s were connected when their pairwise similarity was above 0.82. TCRdb passed the public sequencing reads through fastp at Q25 and MiXCR, retaining productive beta sequences. Duplicate CDR3 protein sequences are folded into a single record with the most common DNA and genes. It is TCRdb's table, rather than the study itself, that gives the V and J calls and clone size. The sample has 20,000 to 30,000 distinct CDR3 sequences on record, about a tenth of them singletons. About 20% of the sample comes from the top ten.

Per the publication, the time point label means: blood at routine non-recurrence follow-up after resection. For TCR sequencing, whole RNA was extracted from tumor and nontumor lung tissue, or from cryopreserved PBMC samples, and no cell sorting was done. Patients were selected for TCR sequencing only if sufficient RNA was available from at least two tumor regions. The trim is 5 bases for V and 4 bases for J, with a gap of 9 bases between the germline ends. The CDR3 holds 13 amino acids from the cysteine to the phenylalanine. Only the CDR3 DNA is retained, 39 bases long and in frame from the first base. CDR1 and CDR2, per the germline V gene, are SGHVS and FQNEAQ. Ten or more counts support this clonotype. What antigen it recognizes has not been identified. Nothing much larger sits one base from this clone, and base qualities are not available.

The sequence derives from a male donor with early-stage non-small cell lung cancer. This sequence uses TRBV7-8 and TRBJ1-5; too little of a D gene remains to name it. The specimen comprised PBMCs, sampled at follow-up. The DNA sequence is given as TGTGCCAGCAGCCCCATTTTGAATCAGCCCCAGCATTTT. Its protein is CASSPILNQPQHF.